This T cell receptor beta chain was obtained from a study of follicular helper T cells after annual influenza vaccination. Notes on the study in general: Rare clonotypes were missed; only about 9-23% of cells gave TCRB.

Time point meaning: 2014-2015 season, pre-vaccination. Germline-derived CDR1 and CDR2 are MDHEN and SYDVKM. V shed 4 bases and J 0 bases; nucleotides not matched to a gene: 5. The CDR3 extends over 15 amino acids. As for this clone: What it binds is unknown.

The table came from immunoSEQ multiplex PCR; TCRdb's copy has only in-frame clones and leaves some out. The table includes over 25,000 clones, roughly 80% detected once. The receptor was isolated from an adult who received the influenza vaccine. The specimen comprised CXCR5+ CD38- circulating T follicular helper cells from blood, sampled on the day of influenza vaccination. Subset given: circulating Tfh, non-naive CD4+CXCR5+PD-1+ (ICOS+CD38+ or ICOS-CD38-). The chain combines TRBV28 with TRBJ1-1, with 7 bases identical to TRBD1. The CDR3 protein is CASSSTGAMNTEAFF. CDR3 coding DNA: TGTGCCAGCAGTTCAACAGGGGCAATGAACACTGAAGCTTTCTTT.